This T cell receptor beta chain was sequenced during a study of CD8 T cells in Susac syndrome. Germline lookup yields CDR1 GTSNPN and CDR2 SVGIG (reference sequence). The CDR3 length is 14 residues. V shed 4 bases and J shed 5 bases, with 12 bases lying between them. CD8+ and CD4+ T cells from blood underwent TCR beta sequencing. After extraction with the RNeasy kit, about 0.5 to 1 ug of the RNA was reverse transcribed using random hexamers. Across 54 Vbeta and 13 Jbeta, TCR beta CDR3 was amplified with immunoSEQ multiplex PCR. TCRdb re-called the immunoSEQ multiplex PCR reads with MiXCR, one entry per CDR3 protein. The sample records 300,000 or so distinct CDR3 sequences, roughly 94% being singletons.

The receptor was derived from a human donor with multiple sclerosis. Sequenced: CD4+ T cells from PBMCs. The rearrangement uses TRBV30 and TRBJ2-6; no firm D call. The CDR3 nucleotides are TGTGCCTGGACGCGAGGTATGAGGGCCAACGTCCTGACTTTC. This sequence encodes CAWTRGMRANVLTF.